These T cell receptor beta chains were read from a single sample in a study of blood T cells in healthy people across ages. From the 5' RACE reads, TCRdb called clonotypes with MiXCR, one entry per CDR3 protein. The sample lists some 800,000 distinct CDR3 sequences, around two fifths occurring once. Input material: blood. Receptor source: a man between 60 and 70 years old in good health. Each CDR3 is given with its conserved first and last residue. A D gene is named only where the DNA matches it firmly. For some rows the clone size is stated as once, few or many, or as a class when expanded; others skip it.

>TRBJ2-5|TRBV7-2|21|-|TRBD2
CASSLILVPGLAGDYQETQYF
TGTGCCAGCAGCTTAATTCTGGTACCGGGACTAGCGGGGGACTACCAAGAGACCCAGTACTTC
>TRBJ2-5|TRBV27|13|-|TRBD2
CASREAGEETQYF
TGTGCCAGCAGGGAAGCGGGGGAAGAGACCCAGTACTTC
>TRBJ1-1|TRBV18|12|few|-
CASSPDSVEAFF
TGTGCCAGCTCACCGGACAGCGTCGAAGCTTTCTTT
>TRBJ2-3|TRBV25-1|15|-|-
CASSEFQSRADTQYF
TGTGCCAGCAGTGAATTTCAGTCACGAGCAGATACGCAGTATTTT
>TRBJ2-7|TRBV6-5|14|-|TRBD1
CASRRGQGFREQYF
TGTGCCAGCAGAAGAGGACAGGGATTTCGCGAGCAGTACTTC
>TRBJ1-4|TRBV25-1|12|few|-
CASSMGNEKLFF
TGTGCCAGCAGTATGGGGAATGAAAAACTGTTTTTT
>TRBJ2-2|TRBV12-3/TRBV12-4|12|few|-
CASSLAPGELFF
TGTGCCAGCAGCCTGGCTCCCGGGGAGCTGTTTTTT
>TRBJ2-2|TRBV7-7|19|-|TRBD1
CASSLIPGQGGKNTGELFF
TGTGCCAGCAGCCTAATACCGGGACAGGGGGGGAAGAACACCGGGGAGCTGTTTTTT
>TRBJ1-4|TRBV4-3|14|-|TRBD1
CASSPEQGAEKLFF
TGCGCCAGCAGCCCGGAACAGGGGGCGGAAAAACTGTTTTTT
>TRBJ1-2|TRBV25-1|14|-|-
CASSEHSSDLGYTF
TGTGCCAGCAGTGAACACTCCTCTGACCTAGGCTACACCTTC
>TRBJ2-5|TRBV7-9|15|few|TRBD1
CASSSPGTGLETQYF
TGTGCCAGCAGCTCCCCCGGGACAGGGTTAGAGACCCAGTACTTC
>TRBJ2-5|TRBV7-6|14|-|-
CASSPNPGGETQYF
TGTGCCAGCAGCCCCAACCCGGGTGGAGAGACCCAGTACTTC
>TRBJ1-6|TRBV4-3|15|-|-
CASRSGTWKNSPLHF
TGCGCCAGCAGATCCGGGACATGGAAGAATTCACCCCTCCACTTT
>TRBJ2-7|TRBV20-1|12|-|TRBD2
CTVAGSYNEQYF
TGCACAGTAGCGGGGTCCTACAATGAGCAGTACTTC
>TRBJ1-1|TRBV20-1|13|-|-
CSAGRFLNTEAFF
TGCAGTGCGGGACGTTTTCTGAACACTGAAGCTTTCTTT
>TRBJ2-5|TRBV20-1|9|many|-
CSARETQYF
TGCAGTGCGAGAGAGACCCAGTACTTC
>TRBJ2-3|TRBV12-3/TRBV12-4|16|-|TRBD2
CASSLDGGGATDTQYF
TGTGCCAGCAGTTTGGATGGCGGGGGGGCAACAGATACGCAGTATTTT
>TRBJ2-3|TRBV9|16|-|-
CASSVGADSFTDTQYF
TGTGCCAGCAGCGTAGGAGCGGACAGCTTCACAGATACGCAGTATTTT
>TRBJ1-6|TRBV18|13|once|-
CASSPTRDSPLHF
TGTGCCAGCTCACCAACCAGGGATTCACCCCTCCACTTT
>TRBJ2-5|TRBV10-3|11|many|-
CACRDQETQYF
TGTGCCTGTAGGGACCAAGAGACCCAGTACTTC
>TRBJ1-1|TRBV2|14|once|-
CASSGDSQNTEAFF
TGTGCCAGCAGTGGAGACAGTCAGAACACTGAAGCTTTCTTT
>TRBJ2-5|TRBV11-2|13|few|TRBD1
CASSFGTGEAQYF
TGTGCCAGCAGCTTCGGGACAGGGGAGGCCCAGTACTTC
>TRBJ2-7|TRBV20-1|14|-|TRBD2
CSAPSTSGTYEQYF
TGCAGTGCTCCTTCGACTAGCGGGACCTACGAGCAGTACTTC
>TRBJ2-7|TRBV28|13|-|-
CASSAVSYYEQYF
TGTGCCAGCAGTGCCGTATCATACTACGAGCAGTACTTC
>TRBJ2-5|TRBV7-2|13|few|-
CASSLYWLETQYF
TGTGCCAGCAGCCTCTATTGGCTGGAGACCCAGTACTTC
>TRBJ2-5|TRBV5-1|14|-|TRBD2
CASHIAGGNNEQYF
TGCGCCAGTCACATAGCGGGGGGCAACAATGAGCAGTACTTC
>TRBJ1-6|TRBV6-1|15|many|-
CASSEGSGVYSPLHF
TGTGCCAGCAGTGAAGGGTCAGGGGTCTATTCACCCCTCCACTTT
>TRBJ1-6|TRBV5-1|14|-|-
CASSPLREGSPLHF
TGCGCCAGCAGCCCCCTGCGGGAAGGTTCACCCCTCCACTTT
>TRBJ2-7|TRBV4-3|16|-|TRBD1
CASSQEFSQGGYEQYF
TGCGCCAGCAGCCAAGAGTTTTCACAGGGGGGCTACGAGCAGTACTTC
>TRBJ2-3|TRBV27|15|-|-
CASSFRRAGPDTQYF
TGTGCCAGCAGTTTCCGACGAGCGGGCCCAGATACGCAGTATTTT
>TRBJ1-1|TRBV29-1|12|-|-
CSVEVGGTEAFF
TGCAGCGTTGAGGTCGGGGGCACTGAAGCTTTCTTT
>TRBJ1-2|TRBV12-3/TRBV12-4|14|-|-
CASSSRGAGYGYTF
TGTGCCAGCAGTTCACGGGGGGCCGGCTATGGCTACACCTTC
>TRBJ1-6|TRBV15|14|-|TRBD1
CATSRDRGQHPLHF
TGTGCCACCAGCAGGGACAGGGGGCAACATCCCCTCCACTTT
>TRBJ2-3|TRBV5-6|16|-|-
CASSIRTGGWKDTQYF
TGTGCCAGCAGCATCCGGACAGGAGGGTGGAAAGATACGCAGTATTTT
>TRBJ2-5|TRBV4-2|15|-|-
CARPLWSEEDNEQYF
TGTGCCCGTCCTCTTTGGTCTGAGGAAGACAATGAGCAGTACTTC
>TRBJ1-2|TRBV5-1|12|-|-
CASSLERGTITF
TGCGCCAGCAGCCTGGAGCGGGGAACGATCACCTTC
>TRBJ1-6|TRBV27|15|-|-
CASSLGPPVGSPLHF
TGTGCCAGCAGTTTAGGGCCCCCGGTGGGTTCACCCCTCCACTTT
>TRBJ2-5|TRBV13|15|-|-
CASSGRRGHAETQYF
TGTGCCAGCAGCGGTCGGCGGGGGCATGCAGAGACCCAGTACTTC
>TRBJ2-7|TRBV7-8|15|few|-
CASSRGPATPTEQYF
TGTGCCAGCAGCCGCGGTCCAGCAACCCCGACCGAGCAGTACTTC
>TRBJ1-5|TRBV4-1|15|-|-
CASSQVTGSNQPQHF
TGCGCCAGCAGCCAAGTGACAGGTAGCAATCAGCCCCAGCATTTT
>TRBJ2-3|TRBV7-9|18|-|TRBD1
CASSYTSGQVVSTDTQYF
TGTGCCAGCAGCTATACCAGCGGACAGGTAGTTAGCACAGATACGCAGTATTTT
>TRBJ1-1|TRBV25-1|17|-|TRBD1
CASSEFELNLGGEEAFF
TGTGCCAGCAGTGAATTCGAGCTTAATCTAGGGGGCGAAGAAGCTTTCTTT
>TRBJ2-7|TRBV7-2|15|-|-
CASSLVGGETYEQYF
TGTGCCAGCAGCTTAGTCGGCGGGGAGACCTACGAGCAGTACTTC
>TRBJ1-5|TRBV3-1|16|-|-
CASSRGGARGNQPQHF
TGTGCCAGCAGCCGGGGAGGGGCGCGGGGCAATCAGCCCCAGCATTTT
>TRBJ1-2|TRBV2|14|few|-
CASQNGGANYGYTF
TGTGCCAGCCAAAATGGTGGGGCGAACTATGGCTACACCTTC
>TRBJ1-2|TRBV20-1|13|once|-
CSADTGSSYGYTF
TGCAGTGCGGATACAGGGTCCTCCTATGGCTACACCTTC
>TRBJ1-2|TRBV5-1|16|-|TRBD1
CASSLVKGAANYGYTF
TGCGCCAGCAGCTTGGTGAAGGGGGCCGCTAACTATGGCTACACCTTC
>TRBJ2-7|TRBV20-1|15|few|-
CSAPRTGKLSYEQYF
TGCAGTGCACCGCGAACAGGGAAGTTATCCTACGAGCAGTACTTC
>TRBJ1-5|TRBV20-1|15|-|-
CSAAPVGQNNQPQHF
TGCAGTGCCGCCCCTGTCGGGCAAAACAATCAGCCCCAGCATTTT
>TRBJ2-6|TRBV27|13|few|-
CASSGSTANVLTF
TGTGCCAGCAGTGGATCGACAGCCAACGTCCTGACTTTC
>TRBJ1-2|TRBV2|12|-|-
CASSTGASGYTF
TGTGCCAGCAGTACCGGGGCGTCTGGCTACACCTTC
>TRBJ2-3|TRBV20-1|14|-|TRBD1
CSALTGGDTDTQYF
TGCAGTGCCCTCACAGGGGGCGACACAGATACGCAGTATTTT
>TRBJ2-3|TRBV2|16|-|-
CASSDSAAGGTDTQYF
TGTGCCAGCAGTGATTCTGCGGCAGGTGGCACAGATACGCAGTATTTT
>TRBJ2-7|TRBV7-2|13|many|-
CASSPRRGFEQYF
TGTGCCAGCAGCCCACGGCGCGGGTTCGAGCAGTACTTC
>TRBJ1-1|TRBV3-1|13|many|-
CASSPLVRIEAFF
TGTGCCAGCAGCCCTTTGGTCAGAATTGAAGCTTTCTTT
>TRBJ1-5|TRBV27|14|few|-
CASTTTVSNQPQHF
TGTGCCAGCACCACGACGGTATCAAATCAGCCCCAGCATTTT
>TRBJ2-3|TRBV28|14|-|-
CASSLPGGSDTQYF
TGTGCCAGCAGTTTGCCGGGGGGCTCAGATACGCAGTATTTT
>TRBJ1-2|TRBV6-5|13|-|-
CASSQRGGRDYTF
TGTGCCAGCAGCCAAAGGGGGGGGAGAGACTACACCTTC